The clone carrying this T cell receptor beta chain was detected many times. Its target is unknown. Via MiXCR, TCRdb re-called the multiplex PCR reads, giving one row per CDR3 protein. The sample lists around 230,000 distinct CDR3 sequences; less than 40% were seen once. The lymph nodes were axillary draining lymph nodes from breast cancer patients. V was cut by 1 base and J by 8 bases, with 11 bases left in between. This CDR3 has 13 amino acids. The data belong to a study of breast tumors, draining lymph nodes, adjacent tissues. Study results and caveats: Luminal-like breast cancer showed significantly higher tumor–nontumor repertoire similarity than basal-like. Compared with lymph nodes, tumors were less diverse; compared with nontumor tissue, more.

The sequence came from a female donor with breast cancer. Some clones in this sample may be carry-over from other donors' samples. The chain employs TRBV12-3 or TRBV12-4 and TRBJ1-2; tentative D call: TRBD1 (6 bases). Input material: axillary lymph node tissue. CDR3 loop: CASSLGTVKGYTF. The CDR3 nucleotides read TGTGCCAGCAGTTTAGGGACAGTAAAAGGCTACACCTTC.